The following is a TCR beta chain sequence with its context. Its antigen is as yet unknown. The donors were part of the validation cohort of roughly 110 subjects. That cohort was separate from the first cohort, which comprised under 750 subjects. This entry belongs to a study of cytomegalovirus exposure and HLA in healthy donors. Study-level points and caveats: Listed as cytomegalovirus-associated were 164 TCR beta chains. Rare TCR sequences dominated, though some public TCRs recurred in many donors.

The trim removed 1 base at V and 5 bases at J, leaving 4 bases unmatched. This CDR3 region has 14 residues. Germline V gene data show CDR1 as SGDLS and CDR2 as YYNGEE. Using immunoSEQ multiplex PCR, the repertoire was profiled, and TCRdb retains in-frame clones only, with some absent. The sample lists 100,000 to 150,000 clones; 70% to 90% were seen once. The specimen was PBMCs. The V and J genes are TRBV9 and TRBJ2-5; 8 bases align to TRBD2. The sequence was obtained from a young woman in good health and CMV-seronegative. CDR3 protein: CASSVYGGEETQYF. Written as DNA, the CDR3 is TGTGCCAGCAGCGTATACGGGGGGGAGGAGACCCAGTACTTC.